This is a list of T cell receptor beta chains from one sample in a study of PD-L1 blockade in urothelial cancer. The repertoire was sequenced with immunoSEQ multiplex PCR; TCRdb's copy has only in-frame clones and lacks some. This table holds roughly 67,000 clones, 70% to 90% found once. This material consisted of PBMCs, taken around atezolizumab (anti-PD-L1) treatment. These receptors were collected from a man in his 60s with urothelial cancer. The CDR3 runs from the conserved cysteine through the conserved F or W. A D gene is named only where the DNA matches it firmly. Rows may omit the clone size; those that give it use once, few, many or a size class.

>TRBD2|TRBV20-1|NA|TRBJ2-1
CSAIFGGEQFF
TGCAGTGCCATCTTCGGGGGGGAGCAGTTCTTC
>NA|TRBV6-4|NA|TRBJ2-3
CASSHEAGASTDTQYF
TGTGCCAGCAGTCACGAGGCGGGGGCCAGCACAGATACGCAGTATTTT
>TRBD1|TRBV19|NA|TRBJ1-6
CASSGTGGRMNSPLHF
TGTGCCAGTAGCGGGACAGGGGGCAGGATGAATTCACCCCTCCACTTT
>NA|TRBV10-1|NA|TRBJ2-5
CASSANRGGETQYF
TGCGCCAGCAGTGCGAACAGGGGGGGAGAGACCCAGTACTTC
>NA|TRBV7-8|NA|TRBJ1-5
CASSLLRSTSNQPQHF
TGTGCCAGCAGCTTATTACGGTCCACGAGCAATCAGCCCCAGCATTTT
>NA|TRBV7-9|NA|TRBJ2-3
CASSIGQSSGDTQYF
TGTGCCAGCAGTATTGGACAGTCCTCGGGAGATACGCAGTATTTT
>NA|TRBV13|once|TRBJ2-7
CASSLGRGYEQYF
TGTGCCAGCAGCTTAGGTCGGGGCTACGAGCAGTACTTC
>TRBD1|TRBV19|NA|TRBJ1-2
CASSPGQQRHGYTF
TGTGCCAGTAGCCCGGGACAGCAAAGACACGGCTACACCTTC
>NA|TRBV27|NA|TRBJ2-1
CASSLVPSSYNEQFF
TGTGCCAGCAGTTTAGTCCCGAGCTCCTACAATGAGCAGTTCTTC
>TRBD2|TRBV11-3|NA|TRBJ2-2
CASSGGTSGAKANTGELFF
TGTGCCAGCAGCGGAGGGACTAGCGGGGCCAAAGCGAACACCGGGGAGCTGTTTTTT
>TRBD2|TRBV19|NA|TRBJ2-2
CASSSGGGKAITGELFF
TGTGCCAGTAGTTCAGGCGGGGGGAAAGCGATAACCGGGGAGCTGTTTTTT
>NA|TRBV6-5|NA|TRBJ2-7
CASSYSIPDRSYEQYF
TGTGCCAGCAGTTACTCGATCCCGGACAGATCCTACGAGCAGTACTTC
>TRBD2|TRBV7-2|NA|TRBJ2-1
CASSPQRGSYNEQFF
TGTGCCAGCAGCCCCCAGCGGGGATCCTACAATGAGCAGTTCTTC
>NA|TRBV9|NA|TRBJ2-3
CASSVQVTDTQYF
TGTGCCAGCAGTGTCCAGGTCACAGATACGCAGTATTTT
>NA|TRBV5-4|NA|TRBJ1-1
CASSLTGNTEAFF
TGTGCCAGCAGCCTGACAGGGAACACTGAAGCTTTCTTT
>TRBD1|TRBV5-1|few|TRBJ1-1
CASSPRGTGGRNTEAFF
TGCGCCAGCAGCCCTCGCGGGACAGGGGGACGGAACACTGAAGCTTTCTTT
>NA|TRBV30|NA|TRBJ2-5
CACTGEETQYF
TGTGCCTGTACAGGAGAAGAGACCCAGTACTTC
>NA|TRBV7-6|few|TRBJ2-2
CASRRGQNTGELFF
TGTGCCAGCAGAAGGGGACAGAACACCGGGGAGCTGTTTTTT
>TRBD1|TRBV19|NA|TRBJ1-5
CATTQGQNNQPQHF
TGTGCCACGACTCAGGGACAGAACAATCAGCCCCAGCATTTT
>NA|TRBV12-1|NA|TRBJ2-1
CASSFVGDNYNEQFF
TGTGCCAGCAGCTTTGTTGGGGACAACTACAATGAGCAGTTCTTC
>TRBD1|TRBV5-1|NA|TRBJ2-7
CASSFRDRGTYEQYF
TGCGCCAGCAGCTTCCGGGACAGGGGGACCTACGAGCAGTACTTC
>NA|TRBV11-2|NA|TRBJ1-4
CASSSLEGLNEKLFF
TGTGCCAGCAGCTCGTTAGAGGGCCTTAATGAAAAACTGTTTTTT